This entry features one T cell receptor (beta chain) sequence. Its antigen is currently unknown. With sequencing, the targeted depth ranged from 1 in 200,000 to 1 in 1 million T cells. Here immunoSEQ multiplex PCR was the method, and the copy in TCRdb shows in-frame clones only, minus some. Of some 150,000 clones in the sample, 79% are singletons; the top ten hold 9.5% to 15%. These data are taken from a study of cytotoxic CD8 clonotypes in ibrutinib-treated CLL. General study results and limits: Public clonotypes, an uncommon group, contracted or remained stable on treatment.

This TCR was sampled from a human donor with chronic lymphocytic leukemia. The sequencing here drew on PBMCs, taken after 12 months of ibrutinib treatment.

The CDR3 loop reads CASSFQWDRPNGYTF. CDR3 coding DNA: TGTGCCAGCAGCTTTCAGTGGGACAGGCCGAATGGCTACACCTTC. This chain joins TRBV7-2 and TRBJ1-2, with 8 bases fitting TRBD1. Germline CDR1 SGHTA, CDR2 FQGNSA. After removal of 3 bases from V and 6 bases from J, the junction contained 9 bases not matched to a gene. The CDR3 runs 15 residues. Based on the CDR3 plus reference TRBV7-2 and TRBJ1-2, the full variable domain is GAGVSQSPSNKVTEKGKDVELRCDPISGHTALYWYRQSLGQGLEFLIYFQGNSAPDKSGLPSDRFSAERTGGSVSTLTIQRTQQEDSAVYLCASSFQWDRPNGYTFGSGTRLTVV.